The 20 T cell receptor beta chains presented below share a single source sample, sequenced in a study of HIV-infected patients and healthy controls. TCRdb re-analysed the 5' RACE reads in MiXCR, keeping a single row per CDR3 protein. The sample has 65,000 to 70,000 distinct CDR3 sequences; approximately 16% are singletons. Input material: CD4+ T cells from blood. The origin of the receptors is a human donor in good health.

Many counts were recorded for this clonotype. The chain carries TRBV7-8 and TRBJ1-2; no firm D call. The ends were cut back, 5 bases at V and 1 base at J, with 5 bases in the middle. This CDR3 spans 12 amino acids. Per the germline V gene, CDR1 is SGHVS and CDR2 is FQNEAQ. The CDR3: CASSASNYGYTF. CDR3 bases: TGTGCCAGCAGCGCCAGTAACTATGGCTACACCTTC.

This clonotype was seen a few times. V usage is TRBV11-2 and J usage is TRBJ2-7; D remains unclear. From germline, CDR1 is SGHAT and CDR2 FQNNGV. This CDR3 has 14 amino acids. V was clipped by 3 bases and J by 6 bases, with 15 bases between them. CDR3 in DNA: TGTGCCAGCAGCTTTGTCCCGATCTCAGCCGAGCAGTACTTC. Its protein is CASSFVPISAEQYF.

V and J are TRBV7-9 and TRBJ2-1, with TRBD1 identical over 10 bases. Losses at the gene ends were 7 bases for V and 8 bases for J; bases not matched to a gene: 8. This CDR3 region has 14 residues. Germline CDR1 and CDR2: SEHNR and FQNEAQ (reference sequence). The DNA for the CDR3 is TGTGCCAGCACCAGGACAGGGGGTCTCGATGAGCAGTTCTTC. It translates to CASTRTGGLDEQFF.

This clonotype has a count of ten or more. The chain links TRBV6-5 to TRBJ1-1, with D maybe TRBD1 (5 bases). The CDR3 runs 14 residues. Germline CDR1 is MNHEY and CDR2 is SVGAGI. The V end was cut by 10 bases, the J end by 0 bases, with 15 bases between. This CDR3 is CATQGLRMNTEAFF. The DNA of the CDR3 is TGTGCCACCCAGGGTTTAAGAATGAACACTGAAGCTTTCTTT.

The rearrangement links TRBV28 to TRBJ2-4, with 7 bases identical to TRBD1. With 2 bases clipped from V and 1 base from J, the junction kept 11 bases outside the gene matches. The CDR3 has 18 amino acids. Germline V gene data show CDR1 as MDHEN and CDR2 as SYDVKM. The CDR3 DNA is TGTGCCAGCAGTTTACGGCGTATCGGACAGGCGGCCAAAAACATTCAGTACTTC. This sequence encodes CASSLRRIGQAAKNIQYF.

CDR3 region: CASSLLDSPTDTQYF. The CDR3 DNA reads TGTGCCAGCAGCTTACTGGACAGCCCCACAGATACGCAGTATTTT. The V call is TRBV7-9, the J call TRBJ2-3; D is possibly TRBD1 (6 bases). The CDR3 totals 15 residues. The germline V and J ends were trimmed by 2 bases and 2 bases, with 11 bases remaining between them. Germline values: CDR1 SEHNR, CDR2 FQNEAQ (reference sequence).

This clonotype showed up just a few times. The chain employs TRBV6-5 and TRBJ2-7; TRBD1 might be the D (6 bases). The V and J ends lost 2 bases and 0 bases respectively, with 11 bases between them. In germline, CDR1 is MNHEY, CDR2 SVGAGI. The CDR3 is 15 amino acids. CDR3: CASSYGDRYSYEQYF. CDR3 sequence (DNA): TGTGCCAGCAGTTACGGCGACAGGTACTCCTACGAGCAGTACTTC.

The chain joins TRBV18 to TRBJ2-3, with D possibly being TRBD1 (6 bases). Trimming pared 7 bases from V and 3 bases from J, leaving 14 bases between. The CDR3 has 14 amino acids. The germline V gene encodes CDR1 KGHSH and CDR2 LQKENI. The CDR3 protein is CASFPGQGTDTQYF. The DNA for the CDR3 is TGTGCCAGCTTCCCGGGACAAGGGACAGATACGCAGTATTTT.

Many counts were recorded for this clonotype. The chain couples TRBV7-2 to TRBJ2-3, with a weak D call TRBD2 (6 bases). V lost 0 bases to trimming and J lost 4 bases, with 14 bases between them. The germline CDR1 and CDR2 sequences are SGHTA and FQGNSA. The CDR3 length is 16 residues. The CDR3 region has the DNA TGTGCCAGCAGCTTAGCGGGAGGATTTCCCCCAGATACGCAGTATTTT. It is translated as CASSLAGGFPPDTQYF.

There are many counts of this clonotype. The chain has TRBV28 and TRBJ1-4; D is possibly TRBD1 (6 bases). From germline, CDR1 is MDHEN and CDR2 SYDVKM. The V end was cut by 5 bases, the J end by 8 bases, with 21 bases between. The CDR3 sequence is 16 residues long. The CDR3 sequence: CASSPPGGGAREKLFF. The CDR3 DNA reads TGTGCCAGCAGTCCGCCGGGCGGGGGGGCAAGAGAAAAACTGTTTTTT.

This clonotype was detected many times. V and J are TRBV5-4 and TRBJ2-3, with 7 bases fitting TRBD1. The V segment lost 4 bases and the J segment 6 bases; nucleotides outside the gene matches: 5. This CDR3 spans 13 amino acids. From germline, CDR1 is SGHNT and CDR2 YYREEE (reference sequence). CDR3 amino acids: CASSLTGADTQYF. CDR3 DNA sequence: TGTGCCAGCAGCCTAACAGGGGCTGATACGCAGTATTTT. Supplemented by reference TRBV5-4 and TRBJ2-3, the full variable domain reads ETGVTQSPTHLIKTRGQQVTLRCSSQSGHNTVSWYQQALGQGPQFIFQYYREEENGRGNFPPRFSGLQFPNYSSELNVNALELDDSALYLCASSLTGADTQYFGPGTRLTVL.

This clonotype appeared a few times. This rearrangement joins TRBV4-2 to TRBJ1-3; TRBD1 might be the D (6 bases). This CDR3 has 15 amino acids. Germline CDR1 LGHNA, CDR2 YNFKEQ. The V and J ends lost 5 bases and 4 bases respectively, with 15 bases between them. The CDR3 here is CASSNDGTSGNTIYF. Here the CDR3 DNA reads TGTGCCAGCAGCAACGACGGGACATCGGGAAACACCATATATTTT.

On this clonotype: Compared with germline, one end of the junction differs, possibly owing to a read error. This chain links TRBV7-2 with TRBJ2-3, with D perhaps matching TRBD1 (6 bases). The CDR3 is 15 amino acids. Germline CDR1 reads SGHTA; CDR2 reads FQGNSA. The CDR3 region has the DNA TGTGCCAGCAGCCGTCTTGGGGGTTGGACAGATATGCAGTATTTT. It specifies CASSRLGGWTDMQYF. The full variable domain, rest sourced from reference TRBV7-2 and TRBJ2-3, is GAGVSQSPSNKVTEKGKDVELRCDPISGHTALYWYRQSLGQGLEFLIYFQGNSAPDKSGLPSDRFSAERTGGSVSTLTIQRTQQEDSAVYLCASSRLGGWTDMQYFGPGTRLTVL.

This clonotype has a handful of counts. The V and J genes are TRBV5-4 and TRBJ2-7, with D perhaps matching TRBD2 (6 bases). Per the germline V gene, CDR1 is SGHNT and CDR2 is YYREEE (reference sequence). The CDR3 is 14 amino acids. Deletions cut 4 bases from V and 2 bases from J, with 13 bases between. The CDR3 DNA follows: TGTGCCAGCAGCCCAAATCTAGCGACCTACGAGCAGTACTTC. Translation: CASSPNLATYEQYF.

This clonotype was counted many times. CDR3 sequence: CASSFRQGREQFF. The CDR3, as DNA: TGTGCCAGCAGCTTTCGGCAGGGCCGGGAGCAGTTCTTC. The chain recombines TRBV7-2 with TRBJ2-1; tentatively, D is TRBD1 (5 bases). Germline V lookup: CDR1 SGHTA, CDR2 FQGNSA. Trimming took 3 bases from V and 10 from J, leaving 13 bases between them. The CDR3 is 13 amino acids.

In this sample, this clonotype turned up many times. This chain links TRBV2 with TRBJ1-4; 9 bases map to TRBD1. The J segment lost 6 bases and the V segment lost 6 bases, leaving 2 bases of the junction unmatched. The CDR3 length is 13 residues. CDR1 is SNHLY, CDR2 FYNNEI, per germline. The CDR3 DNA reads TGTGCCAGCAGCCGGGACAGGGATGAAAAACTGTTTTTT. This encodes CASSRDRDEKLFF. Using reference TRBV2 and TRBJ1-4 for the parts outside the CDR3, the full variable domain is EPEVTQTPSHQVTQMGQEVILRCVPISNHLYFYWYRQILGQKVEFLVSFYNNEISEKSEIFDDQFSVERPDGSNFTLKIRSTKLEDSAMYFCASSRDRDEKLFFGSGTQLSVL.

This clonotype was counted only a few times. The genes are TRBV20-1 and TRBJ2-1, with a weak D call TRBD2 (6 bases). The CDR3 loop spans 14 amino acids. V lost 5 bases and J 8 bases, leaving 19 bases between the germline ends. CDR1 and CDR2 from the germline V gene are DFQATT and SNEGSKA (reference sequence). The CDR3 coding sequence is TGCAGTGCTCCAAGTGGGAGGTTGACGGATGAGCAGTTCTTC. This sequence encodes CSAPSGRLTDEQFF.

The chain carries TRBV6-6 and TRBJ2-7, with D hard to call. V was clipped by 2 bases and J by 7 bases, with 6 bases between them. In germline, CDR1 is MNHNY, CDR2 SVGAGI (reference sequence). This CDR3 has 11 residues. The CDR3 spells CASSYGREQYF. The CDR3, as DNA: TGTGCCAGCAGTTACGGGCGGGAGCAGTACTTC.

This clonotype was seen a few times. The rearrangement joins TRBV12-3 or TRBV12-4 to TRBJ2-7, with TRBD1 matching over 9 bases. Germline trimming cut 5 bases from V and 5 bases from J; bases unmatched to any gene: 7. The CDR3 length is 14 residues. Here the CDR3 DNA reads TGTGCCAGCAGTCCCGGGACAGGGCTGGACGAGCAGTACTTC. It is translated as CASSPGTGLDEQYF.

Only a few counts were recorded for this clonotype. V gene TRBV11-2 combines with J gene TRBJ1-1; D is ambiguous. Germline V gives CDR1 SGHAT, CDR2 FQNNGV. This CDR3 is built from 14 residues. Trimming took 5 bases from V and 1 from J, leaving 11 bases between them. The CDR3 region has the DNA TGTGCCAGCAGCGTGTGGGGAAAGAACACTGAAGCTTTCTTT. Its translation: CASSVWGKNTEAFF. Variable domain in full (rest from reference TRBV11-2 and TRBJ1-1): EAGVAQSPRYKIIEKRQSVAFWCNPISGHATLYWYQQILGQGPKLLIQFQNNGVVDDSQLPKDRFSAERLKGVDSTLKIQPAKLEDSAVYLCASSVWGKNTEAFFGQGTRLTVV.